A selection of T cell receptor beta chains follows, all from one sample in a study of T cell repertoires in cytomegalovirus infection. Each CDR3 protein is one row after TCRdb ran MiXCR on the reads. The repertoire consists of 100,000 or so distinct CDR3 sequences, with less than 25% occurring once and the leading ten covering more than 35%. The sample taken for sequencing was CD8+ T cells from PBMCs. The receptors here all came from a human donor in good health (CMV status not recorded). Some clones in this sample may be carry-over from other donors' samples. Both conserved end residues are part of each CDR3. D genes are given only for firm matches. Only some rows state a clone size, as once, few, many or a class for expanded clones.

cdr3_nt: TGCGCCAGCAGCCAAGGGCTAAGCCCCCTTGCAACTAATGAAAAACTGTTTTTT; cdr3_aa: CASSQGLSPLATNEKLFF; d_call: -; cdr3_length: 18; clone_size: few; j_call: TRBJ1-4; v_call: TRBV4-3
cdr3_nt: TGTGCCACCAGCAGAGTTAGGTTAGAAATCTACGAGCAGTACTTC; cdr3_aa: CATSRVRLEIYEQYF; d_call: -; cdr3_length: 15; clone_size: few; j_call: TRBJ2-7; v_call: TRBV15
cdr3_nt: TGTGCCAGCAGCGTAGCCAGCAGGGGCACAGATACGCAGTATTTT; cdr3_aa: CASSVASRGTDTQYF; d_call: -; cdr3_length: 15; clone_size: -; j_call: TRBJ2-3; v_call: TRBV9
cdr3_nt: TGCAGCGTTCCTGGGGAAGGAGGAGAGCAGTACTTC; cdr3_aa: CSVPGEGGEQYF; d_call: -; cdr3_length: 12; clone_size: few; j_call: TRBJ2-7; v_call: TRBV29-1
cdr3_nt: TGTGCCAGCAGCCAAGTTGGCGGTAGCGGGAGCTCCTACAATGAGCAGTTCTTC; cdr3_aa: CASSQVGGSGSSYNEQFF; d_call: TRBD2; cdr3_length: 18; clone_size: -; j_call: TRBJ2-1; v_call: TRBV4-2
cdr3_nt: TGTGCCAGCAGCGCGGGGGAAGGGCAGTACTTC; cdr3_aa: CASSAGEGQYF; d_call: TRBD2; cdr3_length: 11; clone_size: many; j_call: TRBJ2-7; v_call: TRBV7-8
cdr3_nt: TGTGCCACCGAGACTACAGGGACGCTTGGCTTC; cdr3_aa: CATETTGTLGF; d_call: -; cdr3_length: 11; clone_size: few; j_call: TRBJ2-7; v_call: TRBV28
cdr3_nt: TGTGCCAGCAGTTTAGGGGTATATGGCAATCAGCCCCAGCATTTT; cdr3_aa: CASSLGVYGNQPQHF; d_call: -; cdr3_length: 15; clone_size: -; j_call: TRBJ1-5; v_call: TRBV12-3/TRBV12-4
cdr3_nt: TGTGCCAGCAGTTACTCCGCTAGCGGGTTTTACGAGCAGTACTTC; cdr3_aa: CASSYSASGFYEQYF; d_call: TRBD2; cdr3_length: 15; clone_size: -; j_call: TRBJ2-7; v_call: TRBV6-2/TRBV6-3
cdr3_nt: TGTGCCAGCAGCTTTAGCCCCGACGGGTCCTATGGCTACACCTTC; cdr3_aa: CASSFSPDGSYGYTF; d_call: -; cdr3_length: 15; clone_size: few; j_call: TRBJ1-2; v_call: TRBV7-9
cdr3_nt: TGTGCCAGCGGGGCGGAGCAGTACTTC; cdr3_aa: CASGAEQYF; d_call: -; cdr3_length: 9; clone_size: -; j_call: TRBJ2-7; v_call: TRBV7-6
cdr3_nt: TGTGCCAGCTCTTGGGGCGGGGGCGAATACAATGAGCAGTTCTTC; cdr3_aa: CASSWGGGEYNEQFF; d_call: -; cdr3_length: 15; clone_size: -; j_call: TRBJ2-1; v_call: TRBV19
cdr3_nt: TGTGCCAGCAGCTTCGGCGGGACCAGCTCCTACAATGAGCAGTTCTTC; cdr3_aa: CASSFGGTSSYNEQFF; d_call: -; cdr3_length: 16; clone_size: -; j_call: TRBJ2-1; v_call: TRBV7-9
cdr3_nt: TGTGCCAGCAGACAGGCTAGCAATCAGCCCCAGCATTTT; cdr3_aa: CASRQASNQPQHF; d_call: -; cdr3_length: 13; clone_size: few; j_call: TRBJ1-5; v_call: TRBV2
cdr3_nt: TGTGCCAGCAGCCCCCGAGGGTCAGTCATCCACCTTAATGAAAAACTGTTTTTT; cdr3_aa: CASSPRGSVIHLNEKLFF; d_call: -; cdr3_length: 18; clone_size: many; j_call: TRBJ1-4; v_call: TRBV7-2
cdr3_nt: TGTGCCAGCAGCAAAAGCGACAGGGGGCTTTCCTACGAGCAGTACTTC; cdr3_aa: CASSKSDRGLSYEQYF; d_call: TRBD1; cdr3_length: 16; clone_size: many; j_call: TRBJ2-7; v_call: TRBV7-9
cdr3_nt: TGTGCCAGCAGTTTCATGGGGAATGAGCAGTTCTTC; cdr3_aa: CASSFMGNEQFF; d_call: -; cdr3_length: 12; clone_size: -; j_call: TRBJ2-1; v_call: TRBV6-5
cdr3_nt: TGTGCCAGCAGCCCACGGGGGGTAGGGGATCAGCCCCAGCATTTT; cdr3_aa: CASSPRGVGDQPQHF; d_call: -; cdr3_length: 15; clone_size: -; j_call: TRBJ1-5; v_call: TRBV7-9
cdr3_nt: TGTGCCAGCAGTTACTCGAGGGAACGGATAGAAAACAATGAGCAGTTCTTC; cdr3_aa: CASSYSRERIENNEQFF; d_call: -; cdr3_length: 17; clone_size: few; j_call: TRBJ2-1; v_call: TRBV6-2/TRBV6-3
cdr3_nt: TGTGCCAGCAGCCAAGATCTAGCGGGAGGGACAGATACGCAGTATTTT; cdr3_aa: CASSQDLAGGTDTQYF; d_call: TRBD2; cdr3_length: 16; clone_size: -; j_call: TRBJ2-3; v_call: TRBV4-2
cdr3_nt: TGTGCCAGCAGCCATCCTGACGGGGGAGATACGCAGTATTTT; cdr3_aa: CASSHPDGGDTQYF; d_call: -; cdr3_length: 14; clone_size: -; j_call: TRBJ2-3; v_call: TRBV7-9
cdr3_nt: TGTGCCAGCAGTTTTCGTAGCCAGGGGGCCCAAGAGACCCAGTACTTC; cdr3_aa: CASSFRSQGAQETQYF; d_call: TRBD1; cdr3_length: 16; clone_size: -; j_call: TRBJ2-5; v_call: TRBV28
cdr3_nt: TGTGCCAGCAGACGCGGACAGGGCTTGTCCTACGAGCAGTACTTC; cdr3_aa: CASRRGQGLSYEQYF; d_call: TRBD1; cdr3_length: 15; clone_size: few; j_call: TRBJ2-7; v_call: TRBV6-1
cdr3_nt: TGTGCCAGTACAGGGCCATCAGATACGCAGTATTTT; cdr3_aa: CASTGPSDTQYF; d_call: -; cdr3_length: 12; clone_size: -; j_call: TRBJ2-3; v_call: TRBV28
cdr3_nt: TGCGCCAGCAGCCAAGTGAAGCTCCGTGAGCAGTTCTTC; cdr3_aa: CASSQVKLREQFF; d_call: -; cdr3_length: 13; clone_size: -; j_call: TRBJ2-1; v_call: TRBV4-3
cdr3_nt: TGTGCCAGCAGCTCCGGGACTAACCGACAGCAGTACTTC; cdr3_aa: CASSSGTNRQQYF; d_call: TRBD2; cdr3_length: 13; clone_size: few; j_call: TRBJ2-7; v_call: TRBV7-9
cdr3_nt: TGTGCCAGCAGCAGTTCCGGGGCCTACGAGCAGTACTTC; cdr3_aa: CASSSSGAYEQYF; d_call: -; cdr3_length: 13; clone_size: many; j_call: TRBJ2-7; v_call: TRBV7-9
cdr3_nt: TGCAGTGCTAGACGTTTGGAGAACACTGAAGCTTTCTTT; cdr3_aa: CSARRLENTEAFF; d_call: -; cdr3_length: 13; clone_size: -; j_call: TRBJ1-1; v_call: TRBV20-1
cdr3_nt: TGTGCCAGCAGCTTTAGGGGGGACACCCGTTCCTACGAGCAGTACTTC; cdr3_aa: CASSFRGDTRSYEQYF; d_call: -; cdr3_length: 16; clone_size: -; j_call: TRBJ2-7; v_call: TRBV7-8
cdr3_nt: TGTGCCAGCAGTTGGACAGGGGGGGGGCAGGGGGAGCAGTACTTC; cdr3_aa: CASSWTGGGQGEQYF; d_call: TRBD1; cdr3_length: 15; clone_size: -; j_call: TRBJ2-7; v_call: TRBV6-5
cdr3_nt: TGTGCCAGCAGCTTGTCCGGGACAACGAACACTGAAGCTTTCTTT; cdr3_aa: CASSLSGTTNTEAFF; d_call: -; cdr3_length: 15; clone_size: few; j_call: TRBJ1-1; v_call: TRBV11-1
cdr3_nt: TGTGCCAGCAGTGACCGGGACAGGGAAGGGAGGCTCACTGAAGCTTTCTTT; cdr3_aa: CASSDRDREGRLTEAFF; d_call: TRBD1; cdr3_length: 17; clone_size: few; j_call: TRBJ1-1; v_call: TRBV25-1
cdr3_nt: TGTGCCAGCTCACCTCCGGAGACTAGCTACGTTGAGCAGTTCTTC; cdr3_aa: CASSPPETSYVEQFF; d_call: TRBD2; cdr3_length: 15; clone_size: few; j_call: TRBJ2-1; v_call: TRBV18
cdr3_nt: TGTGCCAGCAGCTCCTTACTTGGGCGGGCCAAAAACATTCAGTACTTC; cdr3_aa: CASSSLLGRAKNIQYF; d_call: -; cdr3_length: 16; clone_size: few; j_call: TRBJ2-4; v_call: TRBV7-9
cdr3_nt: TGTGCCAGCAGCGCCACCACAAGAGCCTACGAGCAGTACTTC; cdr3_aa: CASSATTRAYEQYF; d_call: -; cdr3_length: 14; clone_size: many; j_call: TRBJ2-7; v_call: TRBV9
cdr3_nt: TGTGCCAGCAGGGACCACCCGGAGACCCAGTACTTC; cdr3_aa: CASRDHPETQYF; d_call: -; cdr3_length: 12; clone_size: few; j_call: TRBJ2-5; v_call: TRBV28
cdr3_nt: TGTGCCAGCAGTTCCACTAGCGGGAGGTCAGATACGCAGTATTTT; cdr3_aa: CASSSTSGRSDTQYF; d_call: TRBD2; cdr3_length: 15; clone_size: few; j_call: TRBJ2-3; v_call: TRBV12-3/TRBV12-4